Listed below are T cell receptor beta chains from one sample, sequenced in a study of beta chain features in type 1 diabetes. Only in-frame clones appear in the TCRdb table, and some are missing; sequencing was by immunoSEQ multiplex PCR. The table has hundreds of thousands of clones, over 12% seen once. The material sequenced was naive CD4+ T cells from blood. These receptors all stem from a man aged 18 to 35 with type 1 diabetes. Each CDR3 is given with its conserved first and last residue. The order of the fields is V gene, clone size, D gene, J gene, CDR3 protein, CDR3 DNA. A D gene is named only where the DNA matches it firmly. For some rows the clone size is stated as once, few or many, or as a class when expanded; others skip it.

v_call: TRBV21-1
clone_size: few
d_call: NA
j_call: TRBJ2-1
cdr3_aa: CASSKVGPSGGYNEQFF
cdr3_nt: TGTGCCAGCAGCAAAGTGGGGCCTAGCGGGGGATACAATGAGCAGTTCTTC

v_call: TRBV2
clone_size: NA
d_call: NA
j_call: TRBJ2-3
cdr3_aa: CASSLFGGDTQYF
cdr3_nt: TGTGCCAGCAGCCTCTTCGGTGGAGATACGCAGTATTTT

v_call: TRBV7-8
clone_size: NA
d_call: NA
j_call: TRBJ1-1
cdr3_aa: CASSLVETSTEAFF
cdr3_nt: TGTGCCAGCAGCTTAGTAGAGACAAGCACTGAAGCTTTCTTT

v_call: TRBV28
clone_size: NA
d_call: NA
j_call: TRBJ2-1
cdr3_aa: CASSPLGAYNEQFF
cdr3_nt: TGTGCCAGCAGCCCTCTCGGAGCCTACAATGAGCAGTTCTTC

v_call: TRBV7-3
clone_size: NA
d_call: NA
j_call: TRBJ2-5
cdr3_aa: CASSLGGAHGETQYF
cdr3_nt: TGTGCCAGCAGCTTAGGCGGGGCCCATGGGGAGACCCAGTACTTC

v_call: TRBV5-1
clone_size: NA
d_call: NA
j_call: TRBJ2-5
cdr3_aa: CASSFFQETQYF
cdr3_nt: TGCGCCAGCAGCTTCTTCCAAGAGACCCAGTACTTC

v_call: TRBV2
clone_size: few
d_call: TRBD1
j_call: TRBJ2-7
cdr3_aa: CASTDRQGDEQYF
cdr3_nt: TGTGCCAGCACCGATCGGCAGGGGGACGAGCAGTACTTC

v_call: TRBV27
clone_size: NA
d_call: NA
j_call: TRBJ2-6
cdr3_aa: CASSLLRGGSGANVLTF
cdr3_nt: TGTGCCAGCAGTTTATTACGCGGAGGGTCTGGGGCCAACGTCCTGACTTTC

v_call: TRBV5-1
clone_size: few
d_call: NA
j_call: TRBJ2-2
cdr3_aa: CASSLTPQGELTGELFF
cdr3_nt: TGCGCCAGCAGCTTAACGCCTCAGGGTGAACTAACCGGGGAGCTGTTTTTT

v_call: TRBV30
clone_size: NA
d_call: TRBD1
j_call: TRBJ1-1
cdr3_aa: CAWMRTGGFGFF
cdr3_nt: TGTGCCTGGATGAGGACAGGGGGATTTGGTTTCTTT